The rows below give T cell receptor beta chains drawn from one sample of a study of T cell repertoires in cytomegalovirus infection. These receptors have no known antigen. TCRdb called the reads again in MiXCR, with one record for every CDR3 protein. The table has about 110,000 distinct CDR3 sequences, roughly 39% seen once. The sample here was CD8+ T cells from cultured PBMCs, taken from culture after CMV antigen stimulation. These receptors came from a human donor in good health (CMV status not recorded). Some clones in this sample may be carry-over from other donors' samples. Both conserved end residues are part of each CDR3. Each record gives: V gene, J gene, clone size, D gene, CDR3 protein, CDR3 DNA. D genes are given only for firm matches. Where a row states a size, it is once, few, many or the class of an expanded clone; other rows omit it.

V: TRBV6-5
J: TRBJ2-3
size: .
D: .
CDR3: CASRLWGSGTDTQYF
DNA: TGTGCCAGCAGGCTTTGGGGGTCCGGCACAGATACGCAGTATTTT

V: TRBV19
J: TRBJ1-1
size: .
D: .
CDR3: CASTHLAGANTEAFF
DNA: TGTGCCAGTACCCATCTTGCGGGGGCGAACACTGAAGCTTTCTTT

V: TRBV27
J: TRBJ2-3
size: .
D: .
CDR3: CASSLIQGGPADTQYF
DNA: TGTGCCAGCAGTTTAATACAGGGGGGGCCCGCAGATACGCAGTATTTT

V: TRBV5-6
J: TRBJ1-1
size: many
D: .
CDR3: CASSFPPAGASRTEAFF
DNA: TGTGCCAGCAGCTTCCCCCCGGCGGGGGCGAGTCGCACTGAAGCTTTCTTT

V: TRBV6-1
J: TRBJ2-3
size: .
D: .
CDR3: CASSEQRTGSTDTQYF
DNA: TGTGCCAGCAGTGAGCAGAGGACTGGTAGCACAGATACGCAGTATTTT

V: TRBV14
J: TRBJ1-2
size: .
D: .
CDR3: CASSQDLRVDGYTF
DNA: TGTGCCAGCAGCCAAGATTTGCGGGTAGATGGCTACACCTTC

V: TRBV5-6
J: TRBJ2-3
size: many
D: .
CDR3: CASSLELYTDTQYF
DNA: TGTGCCAGCAGCTTGGAACTTTACACAGATACGCAGTATTTT

V: TRBV7-6
J: TRBJ1-1
size: few
D: .
CDR3: CASSQELGSFAEAFF
DNA: TGTGCCAGCAGCCAGGAATTGGGGTCTTTCGCTGAAGCTTTCTTT

V: TRBV12-3/TRBV12-4
J: TRBJ2-1
size: few
D: .
CDR3: CASSTGTQHNEQFF
DNA: TGTGCCAGCAGTACCGGGACACAGCACAATGAGCAGTTCTTC

V: TRBV19
J: TRBJ2-7
size: .
D: TRBD1
CDR3: CASSPSTGVVSYEQYF
DNA: TGTGCCAGTAGTCCCTCGACAGGGGTGGTCTCCTACGAGCAGTACTTC

V: TRBV28
J: TRBJ1-6
size: few
D: TRBD1
CDR3: CASRRQGGNSPLHF
DNA: TGTGCCAGCAGACGACAGGGCGGGAATTCACCCCTCCACTTT

V: TRBV9
J: TRBJ1-1
size: many
D: .
CDR3: CASSTGLSTEAFF
DNA: TGTGCCAGCAGTACAGGGCTAAGCACTGAAGCTTTCTTT

V: TRBV20-1
J: TRBJ2-7
size: .
D: TRBD2
CDR3: CSARTSLSYEQYF
DNA: TGCAGTGCGCGGACTAGCCTCTCCTACGAGCAGTACTTC

V: TRBV4-2
J: TRBJ2-7
size: .
D: .
CDR3: CASSQDRGSNEQYF
DNA: TGTGCCAGCAGCCAAGACCGGGGGAGTAACGAGCAGTACTTC

V: TRBV19
J: TRBJ2-1
size: .
D: .
CDR3: CASSIGGPVDEQFF
DNA: TGTGCCAGTAGTATAGGGGGACCGGTTGATGAGCAGTTCTTC

V: TRBV20-1
J: TRBJ1-5
size: .
D: TRBD1
CDR3: CSVTGQTGRNQPQHF
DNA: TGCAGTGTTACGGGGCAGACAGGGAGGAATCAGCCCCAGCATTTT